This TCR beta chain came from a study of control samples from healthy donors and cancer patients. Measured with immunoSEQ multiplex PCR; TCRdb has only the in-frame clones, and not every one. The sample records 150,000 to 160,000 clones, 93% being singletons. This CDR3 is 17 amino acids long. Looked up from germline, CDR1 is MNHNY and CDR2 is SVGAGI (reference sequence). V dropped 5 bases and J dropped 4 bases, with 21 bases sitting between them. The sequenced material came from blood. This TCR came from a man aged 45-65 years in good health. V is TRBV6-6 and J is TRBJ1-5; no reliable D call. In nucleotides, the CDR3 is TGTGCCAGCAGTCAAATTTCTTGGCCCCGAGGGAATCAGCCCCAGCATTTT. It codes for CASSQISWPRGNQPQHF.